Following are 13 T cell receptor beta chains from one sample sequenced in a study of blood T cell repertoires in COVID-19. This table comes from immunoSEQ multiplex PCR, and its TCRdb copy is limited to in-frame clones, with some not included. The sample holds more than 150,000 clones, about 86% seen once. The sequenced sample consisted of peripheral blood. Receptors originate from a man in his sixties with acute or convalescent COVID-19.

The chain carries TRBV29-1 and TRBJ2-3; 10 nucleotides agree with TRBD2. This CDR3 is 13 amino acids long. Per germline, CDR1 SQVTM and CDR2 ANQGSEA. Unmatched junction bases numbered 6, after V lost 6 bases and J lost 6 bases. The CDR3 sequence: CSVRAGGSDTQYF. The CDR3 DNA is TGCAGCGTAAGAGCGGGAGGGTCTGATACGCAGTATTTT.

The V call is TRBV3-1 (or the pseudogene TRBV3-2), the J call TRBJ1-1, with D perhaps matching TRBD1 (6 bases). Germline assignment: CDR1 LGHDT and CDR2 YNNKEL (reference sequence). This CDR3 comprises 13 residues. V gave up 3 bases and J gave up 4 bases, with 9 bases separating them. The chain's CDR3 is CASSHRGATEAFF. The CDR3, as DNA: TGTGCCAGCAGCCACAGGGGAGCCACTGAAGCTTTCTTT.

The gene calls are TRBV6-2 or TRBV6-3 and TRBJ2-7; TRBD1 matches 10 bases. This CDR3 contains 14 residues. Germline trimming cut 2 bases from V and 8 bases from J; bases unmatched to any gene: 6. Germline lookup yields CDR1 MNHEY and CDR2 SVGEGT. CDR3 in DNA: TGTGCCAGCAGTTACGGGACAGGGGCGCCCCAGCAGTACTTC. As protein: CASSYGTGAPQQYF.

This sequence joins TRBV6-1 and TRBJ2-2; 9 bases align to TRBD2. CDR1 and CDR2 from the germline V gene are MNHNS and SASEGT. CDR3 length: 17 residues. The J segment lost 6 bases and the V segment lost 0 bases, leaving 8 bases of the junction unmatched. As DNA, the CDR3 is TGTGCCAGCAGTGAAGCGCTGGCGGGAGGGCCAGCCGGGGAGCTGTTTTTT. Residues: CASSEALAGGPAGELFF.

The chain has TRBV18 and TRBJ1-4; TRBD1 agrees at 8 bases. The V segment lost 4 bases and the J segment 7 bases; nucleotides outside the gene matches: 8. The CDR3 has 15 residues. In germline, CDR1 is KGHSH, CDR2 LQKENI. CDR3 coding DNA: TGTGCCAGCTCACTTTACGACAGGGGATTTGAAAAACTGTTTTTT. It translates to CASSLYDRGFEKLFF.

This clone appeared a few times. This chain joins TRBV28 and TRBJ1-1; perhaps TRBD1 as D (5 bases). The CDR3 has 15 residues. V was cut by 0 bases and J by 1 base, with 9 bases left in between. CDR1 and CDR2 from the germline V gene are MDHEN and SYDVKM. In DNA form, the CDR3 reads TGTGCCAGCAGTTTATGGGGCGGGGGGAACACTGAAGCTTTCTTT. It codes for CASSLWGGGNTEAFF.

The CDR3 DNA reads as TGTGCCAGCAGCTACGGGGGTTTCACTGAAGCTTTCTTT. Its translation: CASSYGGFTEAFF. The chain is built from TRBV5-4 and TRBJ1-1; tentative D call: TRBD1 (5 bases). Trimming took off 3 bases at V and 4 bases at J, with 10 bases between the two ends. Germline V gene sequence: CDR1 SGHNT, CDR2 YYREEE (reference sequence). The CDR3 has 13 amino acids.

The CDR3 nucleotides read TGTGCCAGCAGCCACCAATCGACAGGGGGCAAGGACAATGAGCAGTTCTTC. It yields the protein CASSHQSTGGKDNEQFF. The chain is built from TRBV14 and TRBJ2-1, with TRBD1 matching 10 bases. The trim removed 3 bases at V and 5 bases at J, leaving 10 bases unmatched. The CDR3 is 17 residues long. CDR1 SGHDN and CDR2 FVKESK come from the germline V gene.

This sequence joins TRBV7-9 and TRBJ2-7; 8 nucleotides match TRBD1. The CDR3 totals 14 residues. V gave up 4 bases and J gave up 6 bases; unmatched junction bases: 8. CDR1 SEHNR and CDR2 FQNEAQ come from the germline V gene (reference sequence). The CDR3 sequence is CASSSSGGLGEQYF. The CDR3 nucleotides read TGTGCCAGCAGCTCCTCAGGGGGCTTGGGCGAGCAGTACTTC.

This chain uses TRBV28 with TRBJ1-3; D is uncertain. The CDR3 runs 13 residues. CDR1 MDHEN and CDR2 SYDVKM come from the germline V gene. Trimming took 8 bases from V and 5 from J, leaving 13 bases between them. Here the CDR3 DNA reads TGTGCCAGCTTTGAGGCCGGCAGAAACACCATATATTTT. This codes for CASFEAGRNTIYF. Using reference TRBV28 and TRBJ1-3 for the parts outside the CDR3, the full variable domain is DVKVTQSSRYLVKRTGEKVFLECVQDMDHENMFWYRQDPGLGLRLIYFSYDVKMKEKGDIPEGYSVSREKKERFSLILESASTNQTSMYLCASFEAGRNTIYFGEGSWLTVV.

The table lists this clone with a few counts. The CDR3: CASSPGQGYGYTF. The CDR3 nucleotides read TGTGCCAGCAGCCCGGGACAGGGCTATGGCTACACCTTC. This chain uses TRBV7-3 with TRBJ1-2, with 9 bases fitting TRBD1. The ends lost 5 bases at V and 4 bases at J; junction bases unmatched: 2. The CDR3 spans 13 residues. Germline assignment: CDR1 SGHTA and CDR2 FQGTGA.

The J gene is TRBJ1-3, the V gene TRBV19, with TRBD1 matching over 8 bases. The CDR3 contains 16 residues. Germline lookup yields CDR1 LNHDA and CDR2 SQIVND (reference sequence). V dropped 5 bases and J dropped 2; count of bases not matched to a gene: 8. Written as DNA, the CDR3 is TGTGCCAGTAGTCCCAGGGACAGGCTAGCTGGAAACACCATATATTTT. This gives the protein CASSPRDRLAGNTIYF.

In this sample, this clone turned up a few times. The rearrangement links TRBV5-1 to TRBJ1-4, with 10 bases aligning to TRBD1. The germline CDR1 and CDR2 sequences are SGHRS and YFSETQ. Germline trimming cut 3 bases from V and 0 bases from J; bases unmatched to any gene: 5. The CDR3 extends over 17 amino acids. CDR3 sequence reads: CASSSGQGKPTNEKLFF. CDR3 coding DNA: TGCGCCAGCAGCTCGGGACAGGGGAAGCCAACTAATGAAAAACTGTTTTTT.